This T cell receptor (beta chain) was identified during a study of shared clonotypes between healthy human individuals. As for the study in general: Per-donor plates numbered three CD4 naive, three CD4 memory, two CD8 naive and one CD8 memory. Study-level points and caveats: The study's rarefaction showed incomplete sorted-subset sequencing despite large depth.

HIV-negative, healthy adults without recent acute infections or vaccinations were the donors. Notes on this clone: What it binds is not known.

Authors' analysis steps: Filtering was not the same, since immunoSEQ gave junction-only sequences without quality scores. Clones were sequenced by immunoSEQ multiplex PCR, and TCRdb holds only the in-frame ones, with some missing. That table supplies the V and J calls and clone size; D and trimming were determined from the DNA. This table holds around 700,000 clones, around three quarters found once. Germline-derived CDR1 and CDR2 are MGHRA and YSYEKL. This CDR3 region has 15 residues. V was clipped by 4 bases and J by 0 bases, with 11 bases between them. The specimen sequenced was memory CD4+ T cells sorted from blood. Subset defined: CD45RA-negative fraction. The V gene is TRBV4-1, the J gene TRBJ2-3, with D unresolved. The sequence was obtained from a woman under 40 in good health. The CDR3 DNA is TGCGCCAGCAGCCCCGCGAGAGCTAGCACAGATACGCAGTATTTT. It specifies CASSPARASTDTQYF.